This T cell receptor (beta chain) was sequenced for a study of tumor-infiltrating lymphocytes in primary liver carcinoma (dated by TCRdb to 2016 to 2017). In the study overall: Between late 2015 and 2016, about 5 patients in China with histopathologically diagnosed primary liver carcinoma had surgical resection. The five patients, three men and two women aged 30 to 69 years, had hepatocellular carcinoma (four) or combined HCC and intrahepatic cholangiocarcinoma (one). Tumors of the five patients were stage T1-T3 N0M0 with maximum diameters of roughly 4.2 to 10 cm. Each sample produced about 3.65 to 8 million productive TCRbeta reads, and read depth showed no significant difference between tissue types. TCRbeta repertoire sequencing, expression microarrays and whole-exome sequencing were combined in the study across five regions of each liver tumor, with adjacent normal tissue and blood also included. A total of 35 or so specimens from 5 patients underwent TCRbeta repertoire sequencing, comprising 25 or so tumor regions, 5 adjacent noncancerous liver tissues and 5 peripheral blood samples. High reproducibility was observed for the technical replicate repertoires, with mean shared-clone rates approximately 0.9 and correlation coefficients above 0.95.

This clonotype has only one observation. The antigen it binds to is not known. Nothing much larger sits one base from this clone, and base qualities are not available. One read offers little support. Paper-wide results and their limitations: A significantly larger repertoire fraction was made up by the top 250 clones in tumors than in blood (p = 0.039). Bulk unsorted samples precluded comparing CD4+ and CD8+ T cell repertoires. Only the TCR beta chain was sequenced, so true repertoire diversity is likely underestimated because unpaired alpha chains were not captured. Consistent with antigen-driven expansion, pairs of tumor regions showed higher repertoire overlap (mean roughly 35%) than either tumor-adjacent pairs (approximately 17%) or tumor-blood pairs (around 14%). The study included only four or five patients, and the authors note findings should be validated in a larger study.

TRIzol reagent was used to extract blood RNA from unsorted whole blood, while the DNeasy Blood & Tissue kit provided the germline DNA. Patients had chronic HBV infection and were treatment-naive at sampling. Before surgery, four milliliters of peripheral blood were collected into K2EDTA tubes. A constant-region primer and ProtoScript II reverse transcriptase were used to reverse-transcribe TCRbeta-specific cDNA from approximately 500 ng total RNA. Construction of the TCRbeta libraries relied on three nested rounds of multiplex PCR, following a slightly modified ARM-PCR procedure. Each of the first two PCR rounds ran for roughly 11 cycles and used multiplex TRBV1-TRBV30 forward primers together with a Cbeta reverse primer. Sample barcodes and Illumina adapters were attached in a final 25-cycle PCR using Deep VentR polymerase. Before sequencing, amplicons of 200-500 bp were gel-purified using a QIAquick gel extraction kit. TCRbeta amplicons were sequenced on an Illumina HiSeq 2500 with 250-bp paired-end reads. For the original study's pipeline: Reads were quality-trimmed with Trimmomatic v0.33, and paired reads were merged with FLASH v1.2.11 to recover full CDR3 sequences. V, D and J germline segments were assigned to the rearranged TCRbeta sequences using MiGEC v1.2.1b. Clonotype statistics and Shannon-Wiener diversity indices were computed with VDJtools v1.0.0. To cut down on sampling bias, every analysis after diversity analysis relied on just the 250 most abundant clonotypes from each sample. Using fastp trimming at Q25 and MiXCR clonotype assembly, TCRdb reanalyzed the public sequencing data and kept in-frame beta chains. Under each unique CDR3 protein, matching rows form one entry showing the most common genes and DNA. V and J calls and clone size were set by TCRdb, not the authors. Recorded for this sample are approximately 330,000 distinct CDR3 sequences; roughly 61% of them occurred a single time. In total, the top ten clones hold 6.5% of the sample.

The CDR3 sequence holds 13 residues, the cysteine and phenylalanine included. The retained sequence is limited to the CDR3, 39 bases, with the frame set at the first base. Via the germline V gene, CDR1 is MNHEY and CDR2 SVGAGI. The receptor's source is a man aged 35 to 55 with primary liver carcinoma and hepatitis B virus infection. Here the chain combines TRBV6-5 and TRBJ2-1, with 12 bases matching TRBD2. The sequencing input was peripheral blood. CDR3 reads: CTSETSGRNEQFF. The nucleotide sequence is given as TGTACGAGCGAAACTAGCGGGAGGAATGAGCAGTTCTTC.